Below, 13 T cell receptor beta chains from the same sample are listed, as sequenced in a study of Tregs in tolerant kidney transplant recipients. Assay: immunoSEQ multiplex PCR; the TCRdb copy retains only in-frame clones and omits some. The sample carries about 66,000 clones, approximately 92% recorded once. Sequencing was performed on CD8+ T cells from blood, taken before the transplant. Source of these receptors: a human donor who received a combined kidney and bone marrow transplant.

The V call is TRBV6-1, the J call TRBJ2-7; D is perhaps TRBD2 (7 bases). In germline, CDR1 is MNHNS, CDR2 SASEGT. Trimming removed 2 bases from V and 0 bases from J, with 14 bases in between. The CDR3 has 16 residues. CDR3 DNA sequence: TGTGCCAGCAGTGAACTCCCAGGGGACTACTCCTACGAGCAGTACTTC. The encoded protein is CASSELPGDYSYEQYF.

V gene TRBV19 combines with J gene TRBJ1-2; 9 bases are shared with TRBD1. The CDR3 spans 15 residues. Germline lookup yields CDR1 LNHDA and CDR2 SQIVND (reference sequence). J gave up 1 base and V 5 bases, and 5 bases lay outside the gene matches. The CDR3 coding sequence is TGTGCCAGTAGTGCCGGGACAGGGCGTAACTATGGCTACACCTTC. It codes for CASSAGTGRNYGYTF.

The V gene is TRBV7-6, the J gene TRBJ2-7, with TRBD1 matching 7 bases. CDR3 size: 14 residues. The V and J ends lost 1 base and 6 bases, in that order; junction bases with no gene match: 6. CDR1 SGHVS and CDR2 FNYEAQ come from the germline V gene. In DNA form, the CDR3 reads TGTGCCAGCAGCTTAGGGACAGGAACTGCCGAGCAGTACTTC. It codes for CASSLGTGTAEQYF.

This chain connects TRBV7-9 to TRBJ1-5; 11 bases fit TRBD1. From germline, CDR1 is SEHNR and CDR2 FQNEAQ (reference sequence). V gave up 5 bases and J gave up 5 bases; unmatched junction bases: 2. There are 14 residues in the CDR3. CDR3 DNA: TGTGCCAGCAGCGGACAGGGGGCGGATCAGCCCCAGCATTTT. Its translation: CASSGQGADQPQHF.

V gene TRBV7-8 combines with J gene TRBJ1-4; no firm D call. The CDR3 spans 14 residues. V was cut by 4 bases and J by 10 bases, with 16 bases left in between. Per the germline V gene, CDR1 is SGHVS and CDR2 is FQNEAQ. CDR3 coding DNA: TGTGCCAGCAGCTCCAGCCAGTTTGGAGGAAAACTGTTTTTT. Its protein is CASSSSQFGGKLFF.

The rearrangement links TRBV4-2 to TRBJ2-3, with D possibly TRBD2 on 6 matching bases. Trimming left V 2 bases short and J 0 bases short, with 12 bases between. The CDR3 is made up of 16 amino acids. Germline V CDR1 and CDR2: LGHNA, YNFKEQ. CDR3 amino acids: CASSQHGGVSTDTQYF. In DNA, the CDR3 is TGTGCCAGCAGCCAACACGGGGGAGTAAGCACAGATACGCAGTATTTT.

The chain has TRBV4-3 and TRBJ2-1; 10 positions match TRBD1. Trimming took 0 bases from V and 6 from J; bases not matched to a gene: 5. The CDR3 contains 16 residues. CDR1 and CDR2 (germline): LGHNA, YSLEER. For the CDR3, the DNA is TGCGCCAGCAGCCAAGATGGTAGGACAGGGGGCAATGAGCAGTTCTTC. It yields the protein CASSQDGRTGGNEQFF.

CDR3 amino acids: CASSLRDRHNYGYTF. The CDR3 DNA follows: TGTGCCAGCAGCCTGAGGGACAGACATAACTATGGCTACACCTTC. The chain is built from TRBV5-6 and TRBJ1-2; 7 nucleotides align to TRBD1. The CDR3 extends over 15 amino acids. Germline-derived CDR1 and CDR2 are SGHDT and YYEEEE. V shed 4 bases and J 1 base; nucleotides not matched to a gene: 7.

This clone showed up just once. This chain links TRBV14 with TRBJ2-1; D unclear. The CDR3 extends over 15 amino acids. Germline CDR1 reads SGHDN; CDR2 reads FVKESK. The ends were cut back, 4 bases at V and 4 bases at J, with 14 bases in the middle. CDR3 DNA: TGTGCCAGCAGCCCAGCCCGAGGTGGGTACAATGAGCAGTTCTTC. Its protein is CASSPARGGYNEQFF.

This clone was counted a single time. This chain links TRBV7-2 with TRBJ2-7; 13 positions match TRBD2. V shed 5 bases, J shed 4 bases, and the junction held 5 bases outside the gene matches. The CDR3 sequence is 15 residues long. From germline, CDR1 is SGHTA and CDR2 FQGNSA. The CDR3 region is CASSLRTSGGYEQYF. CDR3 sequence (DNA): TGTGCCAGCAGCCTGAGGACTAGCGGGGGTTACGAGCAGTACTTC.

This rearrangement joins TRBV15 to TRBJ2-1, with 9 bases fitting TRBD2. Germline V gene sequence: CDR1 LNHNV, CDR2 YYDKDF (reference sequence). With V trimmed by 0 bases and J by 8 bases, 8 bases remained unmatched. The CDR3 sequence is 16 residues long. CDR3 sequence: CATSRDRGGGADEQFF. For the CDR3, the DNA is TGTGCCACCAGCAGAGATAGAGGCGGGGGGGCAGATGAGCAGTTCTTC.

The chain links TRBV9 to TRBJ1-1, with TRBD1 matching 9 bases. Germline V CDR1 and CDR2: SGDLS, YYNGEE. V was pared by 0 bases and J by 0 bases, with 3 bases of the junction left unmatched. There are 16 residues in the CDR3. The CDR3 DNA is TGTGCCAGCAGCGTAGGGACAGGGGTCATGAACACTGAAGCTTTCTTT. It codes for CASSVGTGVMNTEAFF.

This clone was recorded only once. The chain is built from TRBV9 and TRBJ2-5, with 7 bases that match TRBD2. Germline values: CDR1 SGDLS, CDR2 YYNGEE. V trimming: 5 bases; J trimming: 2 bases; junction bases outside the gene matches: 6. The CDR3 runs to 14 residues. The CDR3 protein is CASRGAGDQETQYF. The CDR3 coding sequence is TGTGCCAGCAGGGGCGCGGGGGATCAAGAGACCCAGTACTTC.